This entry describes one TCR beta chain. This entry is derived from a study of blood T cell repertoires in COVID-19. Study in general: The samples span acute and convalescent COVID-19 from the United States, Italy and Spain. In each case, the material was cDNA or gDNA derived from T cells, B-cell-depleted T cells, or PBMCs.

Study processing details: Estimates of nucleated cell counts were drawn from the amplification of reference gene primers. TCRdb's copy holds only in-frame clones and misses some; the assay was immunoSEQ multiplex PCR. For V, J and clone size, that table is used; D and trimming come from the DNA. The table shows about 200,000 clones, with more than 70% occurring only once. Trimming took 5 bases from V and 2 from J, leaving 12 bases between them. Germline V gene lookup returns CDR1 SEHNR and CDR2 FQNEAQ (reference sequence). The CDR3 is 14 amino acids. Those who participated ranged in age from roughly 18 to 95 years and resided in 24 US areas.

The clonotype was recovered from a man between 40 and 49 years old with acute COVID-19. This sequence joins TRBV7-9 and TRBJ2-5; D call uncertain. The sequenced material came from PBMCs or T cells enriched from blood (not recorded which). This CDR3 reads CASSPRSLQETQYF. CDR3 coding DNA: TGTGCCAGCAGCCCTAGGTCCCTACAAGAGACCCAGTACTTC.